The rows below give T cell receptor beta chains drawn from one sample of a study of T-cell memory formation after mild COVID-19. One entry per CDR3 protein, called by TCRdb with MiXCR from the 5' RACE reads. The sample yields about 430,000 distinct CDR3 sequences, roughly 24% seen once. The sample comprised PBMCs or a T cell subset sorted from them (not recorded which). Source of these receptors: an adult woman who had mild COVID-19 (a few samples of this study predate the infection). Cell type and time point are not known. CDR3s include the opening cysteine and the closing phenylalanine or tryptophan. A D gene is named only where the DNA matches it firmly.

V	J	D	CDR3
TRBV2	TRBJ2-1	-	CASSERGRGLEQFF
TRBV7-9	TRBJ2-5	-	CASSSGPTGVETQYF
TRBV12-3/TRBV12-4	TRBJ1-2	-	CASSHLGGLGGYTF
TRBV12-3/TRBV12-4	TRBJ2-3	TRBD2	CASSYSGLGTDTQYF
TRBV6-4	TRBJ2-3	-	CASSDRPGDTQYF
TRBV5-1	TRBJ2-1	-	CASSSDAGFSALNEQFF
TRBV12-3/TRBV12-4	TRBJ2-1	-	CASRSFSGEQFF
TRBV12-3/TRBV12-4	TRBJ1-2	TRBD1	CASSYFPSPGQEGYTF
TRBV18	TRBJ2-5	TRBD1	CASSPVVGTDQETQYF
TRBV7-2	TRBJ1-5	-	CASSPGRVQPQHF
TRBV12-3/TRBV12-4	TRBJ2-3	TRBD2	CASSFRGGRSTDTQYF
TRBV12-3/TRBV12-4	TRBJ1-1	-	CASSLRGQGAFF
TRBV12-3/TRBV12-4	TRBJ1-5	-	CASSFSVTKGEQPQHF
TRBV3-1	TRBJ2-5	TRBD1	CASSHRRDRAETQYF
TRBV5-1	TRBJ1-2	TRBD1	CASSARDRPYGYTF
TRBV20-1	TRBJ2-2	-	CSAISGGTGELFF
TRBV5-1	TRBJ2-6	-	CASRVGGTGANVLTF
TRBV29-1	TRBJ2-1	TRBD1	CSGGDSINEQFF
TRBV6-5	TRBJ1-2	-	CASSYSKSRGGYTF
TRBV2	TRBJ2-1	TRBD2	CATGGAPYNEQFF
TRBV27	TRBJ1-6	-	CASSTHQTGRSPLHF
TRBV20-1	TRBJ2-3	-	CSASRLESSYSFTDTQYF
TRBV4-3	TRBJ2-2	TRBD1	CASSRRQGPGELFF
TRBV19	TRBJ1-1	-	CASSTLRGEMNTEAFF
TRBV9	TRBJ2-7	-	CASSVDLGYEQYF
TRBV18	TRBJ1-3	TRBD1	CASSPNAGGGNTIYF
TRBV5-8	TRBJ2-3	-	CASSLAGVRTDTQYF
TRBV28	TRBJ1-6	-	CASSSVHSPLHF
TRBV20-1	TRBJ2-3	-	CSASTSRFTDTQYF
TRBV20-1	TRBJ2-5	TRBD1	CSASPAGGYGQETQYF
TRBV19	TRBJ2-1	-	CASRRQGGGADQWGEQFF
TRBV3-1	TRBJ1-1	TRBD1	CASSHLTGGRTEAFF
TRBV3-1	TRBJ1-2	-	CASSPLQEGWIYGYTF
TRBV12-3/TRBV12-4	TRBJ2-5	TRBD1	CASSLWDSRHQETQYF
TRBV12-3/TRBV12-4	TRBJ1-5	-	CASSSRDTLLVNQPQHF
TRBV6-6	TRBJ2-1	-	CASSPQGGEQFF
TRBV27	TRBJ2-5	-	CASSVGVLGETQYF
TRBV7-9	TRBJ2-3	TRBD2	CASSFPGSGETDTQYF
TRBV7-2	TRBJ2-7	-	CASRISTEGFSYEQYF
TRBV7-8	TRBJ1-5	-	CASSSMGPWSNQPQHF
TRBV29-1	TRBJ2-7	-	CSDMTIAYEQYF
TRBV10-3	TRBJ2-7	TRBD2	CATGLAGGMSEQYF
TRBV12-3/TRBV12-4	TRBJ2-3	TRBD2	CASSLTASGRAPHVGRPTDTQYF
TRBV4-1	TRBJ2-5	-	CASSAVGGGKETQYF
TRBV29-1	TRBJ2-3	-	CSVGVFSELGDTQYF
TRBV29-1	TRBJ1-1	-	CSVEEGVGNTEAFF
TRBV20-1	TRBJ2-2	-	CSARDWSGELFF
TRBV6-1	TRBJ1-5	TRBD1	CASSGTGGLQPQHF
TRBV5-1	TRBJ1-1	-	CASAPIFGTEAFF
TRBV12-3/TRBV12-4	TRBJ2-3	TRBD1	CASSSLRTGVYTDTQYF
TRBV6-5	TRBJ2-1	-	CASSTTGSPMNEQFF
TRBV11-2	TRBJ2-7	-	CASNTGPGAYEQYF
TRBV6-2/TRBV6-3	TRBJ2-7	-	CASRYYEQYF
TRBV7-3	TRBJ2-4	TRBD2	CASSLSREDIQYF
TRBV6-1	TRBJ2-7	-	CASSRTGDEQYF
TRBV7-2	TRBJ2-6	TRBD2	CASSPNSGRVSGANVLTF
TRBV20-1	TRBJ2-7	-	CSARRTHHEQYF
TRBV7-3	TRBJ2-5	TRBD1	CASSLNGQGVAETQYF
TRBV12-3/TRBV12-4	TRBJ2-2	TRBD2	CASSLGLAGVSGELFF
TRBV27	TRBJ2-1	TRBD1	CASSSKQGRSYNEQFF